This TCR beta chain was identified in a study of blood T cell repertoires in COVID-19. The CDR3 has 15 residues. Per the germline V gene, CDR1 is SGHVS and CDR2 is FQNEAQ. The V segment lost 5 bases and the J segment 4 bases; nucleotides outside the gene matches: 7. A single count supports this clone. The method was immunoSEQ multiplex PCR; TCRdb's version includes in-frame clones alone and lacks a portion of them. The repertoire holds over 300,000 clones, with around 88% as singletons. The origin of this receptor is a woman aged 50 to 65 with acute or convalescent COVID-19. V usage is TRBV7-8 and J usage is TRBJ2-5; 10 nucleotides agree with TRBD2. The sample taken for sequencing was peripheral blood. DNA of the CDR3: TGTGCCAGCAGCCAGCTAGCGGGGGCTAGAGAGACCCAGTACTTC. It encodes CASSQLAGARETQYF. Based on the CDR3 plus reference TRBV7-8 and TRBJ2-5, the full variable domain is GAGVSQSPRYKVAKRGQDVALRCDPISGHVSLFWYQQALGQGPEFLTYFQNEAQLDKSGLPSDRFFAERPEGSVSTLKIQRTQQEDSAVYLCASSQLAGARETQYFGPGTRLLVL.